This T cell receptor beta chain was sequenced in a study of shared clonotypes between healthy human individuals. Study-wide points: Compared with memory subsets, naive subsets generally had larger estimated richness. Having only a few donors restricted how much genetic and exposure-history diversity was captured.

Comment on this clone: What it recognizes is unknown.

The assay was immunoSEQ multiplex PCR, and TCRdb's table has in-frame clones only and misses some. The sample lists about 2 million clones, roughly 94% occurring once. CD45RO-negative CD8 cells positively selected for CCR7 made up the naive population, which excluded terminally differentiated effector memory CD45RA+ cells. This CDR3 is 13 amino acids long. Looked up from germline, CDR1 is LNHDA and CDR2 is SQIVND (reference sequence). V was pared by 3 bases and J by 5 bases, with 10 bases between. The source material was naive CD8+ T cells sorted from blood. The source is a man in his late teens or twenties in good health. The chain couples TRBV19 to TRBJ1-1, with a weak D call TRBD1 (5 bases). The CDR3 spells CASSMGPKTEAFF. DNA for the CDR3: TGTGCCAGTAGTATGGGGCCGAAAACTGAAGCTTTCTTT.